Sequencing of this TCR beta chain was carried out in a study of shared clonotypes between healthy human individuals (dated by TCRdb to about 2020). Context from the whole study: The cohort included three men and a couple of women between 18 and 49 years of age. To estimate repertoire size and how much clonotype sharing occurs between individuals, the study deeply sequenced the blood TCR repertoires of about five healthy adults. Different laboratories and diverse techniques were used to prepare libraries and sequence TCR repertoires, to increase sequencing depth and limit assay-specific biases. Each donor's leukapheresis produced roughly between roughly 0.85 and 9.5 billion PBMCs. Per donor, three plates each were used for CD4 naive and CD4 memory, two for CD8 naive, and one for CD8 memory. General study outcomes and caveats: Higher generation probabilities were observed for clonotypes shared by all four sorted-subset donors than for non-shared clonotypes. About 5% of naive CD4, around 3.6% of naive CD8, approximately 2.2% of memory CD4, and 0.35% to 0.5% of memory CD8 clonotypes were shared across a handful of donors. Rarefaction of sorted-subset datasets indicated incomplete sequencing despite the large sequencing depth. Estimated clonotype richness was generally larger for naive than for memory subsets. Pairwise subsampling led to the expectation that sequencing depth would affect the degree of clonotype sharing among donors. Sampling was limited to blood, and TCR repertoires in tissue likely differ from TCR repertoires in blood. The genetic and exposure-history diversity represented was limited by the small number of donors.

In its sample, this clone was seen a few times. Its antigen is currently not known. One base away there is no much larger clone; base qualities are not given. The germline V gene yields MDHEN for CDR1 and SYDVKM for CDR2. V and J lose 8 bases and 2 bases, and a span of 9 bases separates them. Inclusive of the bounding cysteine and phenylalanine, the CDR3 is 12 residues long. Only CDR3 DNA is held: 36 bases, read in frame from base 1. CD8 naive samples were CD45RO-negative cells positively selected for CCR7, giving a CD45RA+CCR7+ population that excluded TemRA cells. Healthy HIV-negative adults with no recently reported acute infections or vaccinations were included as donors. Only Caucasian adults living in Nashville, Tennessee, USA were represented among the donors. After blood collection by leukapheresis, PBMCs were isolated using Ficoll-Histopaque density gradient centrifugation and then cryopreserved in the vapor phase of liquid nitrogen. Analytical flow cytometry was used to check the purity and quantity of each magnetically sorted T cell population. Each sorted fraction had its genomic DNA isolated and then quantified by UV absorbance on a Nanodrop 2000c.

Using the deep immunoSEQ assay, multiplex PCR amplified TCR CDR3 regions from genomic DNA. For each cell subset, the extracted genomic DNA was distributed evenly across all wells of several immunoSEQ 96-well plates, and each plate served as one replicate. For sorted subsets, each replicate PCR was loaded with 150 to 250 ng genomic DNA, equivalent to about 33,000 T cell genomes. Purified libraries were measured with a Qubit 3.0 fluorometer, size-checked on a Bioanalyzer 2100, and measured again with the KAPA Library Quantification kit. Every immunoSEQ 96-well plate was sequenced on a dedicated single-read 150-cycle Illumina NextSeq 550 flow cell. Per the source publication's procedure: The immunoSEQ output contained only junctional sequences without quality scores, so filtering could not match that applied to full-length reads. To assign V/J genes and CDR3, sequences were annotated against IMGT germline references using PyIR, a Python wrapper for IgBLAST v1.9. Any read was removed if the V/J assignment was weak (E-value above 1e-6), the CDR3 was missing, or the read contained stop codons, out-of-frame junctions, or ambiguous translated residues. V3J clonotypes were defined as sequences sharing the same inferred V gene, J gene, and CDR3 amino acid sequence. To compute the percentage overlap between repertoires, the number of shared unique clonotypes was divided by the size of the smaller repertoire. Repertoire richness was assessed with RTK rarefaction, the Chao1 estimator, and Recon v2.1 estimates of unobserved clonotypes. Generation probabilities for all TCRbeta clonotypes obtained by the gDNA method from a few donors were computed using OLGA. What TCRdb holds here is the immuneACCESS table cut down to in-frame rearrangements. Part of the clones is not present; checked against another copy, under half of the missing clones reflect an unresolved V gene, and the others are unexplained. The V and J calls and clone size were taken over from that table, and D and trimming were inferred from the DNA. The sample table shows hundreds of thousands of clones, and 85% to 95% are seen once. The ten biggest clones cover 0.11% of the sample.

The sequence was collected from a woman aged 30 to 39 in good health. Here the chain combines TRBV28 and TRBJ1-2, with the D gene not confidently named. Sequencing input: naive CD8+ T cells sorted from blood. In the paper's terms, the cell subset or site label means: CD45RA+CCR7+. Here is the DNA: TGTGCCAGCCTTGGTGCGAACTATGGCTACACCTTC. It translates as CASLGANYGYTF.